One and the same sample provided the 19 T cell receptor beta chains below, sequenced in a study of CD8+CD57+ T cells in acquired aplastic anemia. Using genomic DNA as the template, TCR beta VDJ and CDR3 profiling was carried out. TCRdb fed the reads into MiXCR, producing one record per CDR3 protein. This table has about 270,000 distinct CDR3 sequences, roughly half appearing once. Material for sequencing was sorted CD4+, CD8+, or CD8+CD57+ T cells (not recorded which) from PBMCs. These receptors were collected from a human donor with severe aplastic anemia or a healthy control (not recorded which).

Comments on this clonotype: This CDR3 fails to terminate in the conserved phenylalanine or tryptophan, so it likely reflects a read error. The J gene is TRBJ2-7, the V gene TRBV12-3 or TRBV12-4; D is possibly TRBD1 or TRBD2 (5 bases each). The CDR3 runs to 13 residues. The CDR3 loop reads CAGSLGTLSEQYL. Written as DNA, the CDR3 is TGTGCCGGCAGCCTAGGGACGCTTTCGGAGCAGTACCTC.

This clonotype appeared many times. CDR3: CASSYSTPHLQSAYNEQFF. In DNA, the CDR3 is TGTGCCAGCAGTTACTCGACTCCACACCTACAGTCCGCCTACAATGAGCAGTTCTTC. This chain connects TRBV6-6 to TRBJ2-1; unclear D gene. The CDR3 spans 19 residues. CDR1 and CDR2 (germline): MNHNY, SVGAGI (reference sequence). Trimming shortened V by 0 bases and J by 2 bases, and 20 bases separated the two germline ends.

V usage is TRBV7-3 and J usage is TRBJ1-1; maybe TRBD1 (6 bases). This CDR3 is 13 amino acids long. Trimming stripped 3 bases from V and 12 bases from J, with 17 bases between. Germline CDR1 reads SGHTA; CDR2 reads FQGTGA. CDR3 sequence reads: CASSLRGEPETFF. CDR3 nucleotides: TGTGCCAGCAGCTTGAGGGGGGAGCCCGAGACTTTCTTT.

The sample holds many counts of this clonotype. CDR3 coding DNA: TGTGCCAGCAGCTTGGGAGGGCTTAAAACCTACGAGCAGTACTTC. Amino acid sequence: CASSLGGLKTYEQYF. V and J are TRBV5-4 and TRBJ2-7, with D perhaps matching TRBD2 (5 bases). The V and J ends lost 0 bases and 2 bases respectively, with 12 bases between them. The CDR3 has 15 residues. Germline CDR1 reads SGHNT; CDR2 reads YYREEE (reference sequence).

The rearrangement uses TRBV4-2 and TRBJ1-1; D uncertain. V lost 3 bases to trimming and J lost 4 bases, with 12 bases between them. Germline lookup yields CDR1 LGHNA and CDR2 YNFKEQ. This CDR3 has 14 amino acids. This CDR3 is CASSQSYGGTEAFF. CDR3 nucleotide sequence: TGTGCCAGCAGCCAGTCCTACGGAGGCACTGAAGCTTTCTTT.

This clonotype has at least ten counts. V is TRBV29-1 and J is TRBJ2-3; TRBD1 aligns across 7 bases. The CDR3 extends over 13 amino acids. Germline loops: CDR1 SQVTM, CDR2 ANQGSEA. The V segment lost 3 bases and the J segment 1 base; nucleotides outside the gene matches: 1. The CDR3 is CSVEGQRTDTQYF. The CDR3, as DNA: TGCAGCGTTGAGGGACAGCGCACAGATACGCAGTATTTT.

This clonotype was picked up a small number of times. The J gene is TRBJ1-2, the V gene TRBV30; D not certain. Germline V lookup: CDR1 GTSNPN, CDR2 SVGIG (reference sequence). V lost 3 bases to trimming and J lost 3 bases, with 14 bases between them. This CDR3 spans 14 amino acids. CDR3 residues: CAWRIGSADYGYTF. CDR3 nucleotides: TGTGCCTGGAGAATAGGGTCCGCTGACTATGGCTACACCTTC.

V is TRBV20-1 and J is TRBJ2-7, with D perhaps given as TRBD1 or TRBD2 (5 bases each). In germline, CDR1 is DFQATT, CDR2 SNEGSKA (reference sequence). CDR3 size: 13 residues. Trimming shortened V by 3 bases and J by 5 bases, and 14 bases separated the two germline ends. The CDR3 DNA sequence: TGCAGTGCTAGTTGGGTGGGGGTTGACGAGCAGTACTTC. Translated, it gives CSASWVGVDEQYF.

The chain couples TRBV19 to TRBJ2-1; 10 nucleotides line up with TRBD2. The CDR3 is 15 residues long. J gave up 9 bases and V 3 bases, and 8 bases lay outside the gene matches. Germline V CDR1 and CDR2: LNHDA, SQIVND (reference sequence). CDR3 coding DNA: TGTGCCAGTAGTATCGAAGCGGGGGGGTGGGTTGAGCAGTTCTTC. Residues: CASSIEAGGWVEQFF.

The rearrangement uses TRBV20-1 and TRBJ2-7; D ambiguous. The CDR3 contains 9 residues. CDR1 and CDR2 (germline): DFQATT, SNEGSKA (reference sequence). The DNA for the CDR3 is TGCAGCGCTCACTACGAGCAGTACTTC. Translation gives CSAHYEQYF.

The chain is built from TRBV10-2 and TRBJ2-7; 12 nucleotides line up with TRBD2. From germline, CDR1 is WSHSY and CDR2 SAAADI. The V gene end was trimmed by 2 bases and the J gene end by 4 bases; junction bases not matched to a gene: 9. The CDR3 length is 17 residues. CDR3 DNA sequence: TGCGCCAGCAGTGAGAGTCTAGCGGGAGGGCCTAAGTACGAGCAGTACTTC. This translates into CASSESLAGGPKYEQYF.

This clonotype showed up just a few times. The V call is TRBV7-6, the J call TRBJ2-5, with D unresolved. The CDR3 consists of 14 residues. CDR1 is SGHVS, CDR2 FNYEAQ, per germline. Trimming removed 0 bases from V and 7 bases from J, with 12 bases in between. CDR3 DNA sequence: TGTGCCAGCAGCTTAGCTATCGGAGTCGGGACCCAGTACTTC. Protein: CASSLAIGVGTQYF.

The chain uses TRBV19 and TRBJ2-3; 11 bases are shared with TRBD2. Germline V lookup: CDR1 LNHDA, CDR2 SQIVND (reference sequence). The CDR3 runs 16 residues. The trim removed 1 base at V and 5 bases at J, leaving 5 bases unmatched. CDR3 sequence (DNA): TGTGCCAGTAGTATAGCAGCTAGCGGGGGGCGAGATACGCAGTATTTT. Protein product: CASSIAASGGRDTQYF. Full variable domain (rest looked up from reference TRBV19 and TRBJ2-3): DGGITQSPKYLFRKEGQNVTLSCEQNLNHDAMYWYRQDPGQGLRLIYYSQIVNDFQKGDIAEGYSVSREKKESFPLTVTSAQKNPTAFYLCASSIAASGGRDTQYFGPGTRLTVL.

This clonotype has at least ten counts. V usage is TRBV6-6 and J usage is TRBJ1-1, with 9 bases identical to TRBD1. Germline V gene data show CDR1 as MNHNY and CDR2 as SVGAGI (reference sequence). Unmatched junction bases numbered 5, after V lost 7 bases and J lost 5 bases. The CDR3 spans 13 residues. The CDR3 spells CASTLDRGTEAFF. The CDR3 coding sequence is TGTGCCAGCACCCTGGACAGGGGAACTGAAGCTTTCTTT.

The chain uses TRBV10-3 and TRBJ1-2; 10 positions agree with TRBD1. With V trimmed by 6 bases and J by 2 bases, 9 bases remained unmatched. The CDR3 runs 16 residues. Germline V gene lookup returns CDR1 ENHRY and CDR2 SYGVKD. The DNA of the CDR3 is TGTGCCATCAGCCAAGACAGGGGGCAGGGAAACTATGGCTACACCTTC. Its translation: CAISQDRGQGNYGYTF.

This chain links TRBV2 with TRBJ1-1; TRBD1 is a possible D gene (6 bases). Deletions cut 8 bases from V and 5 bases from J, with 15 bases between. The CDR3 spans 13 residues. CDR1 and CDR2 (germline): SNHLY, FYNNEI. The DNA of the CDR3 is TGTGCCAGCTTATACAGGGAGAGAACTGAAGCTTTCTTT. Protein product: CASLYRERTEAFF.

The V gene is TRBV24-1, the J gene TRBJ2-3; tentative D call: TRBD2 (5 bases). Trimming pared 2 bases from V and 6 bases from J, leaving 8 bases between. This CDR3 region has 13 residues. Looked up from germline, CDR1 is KGHDR and CDR2 is SFDVKD. The CDR3 reads CATSDYPGDTQYF. The CDR3 nucleotides read TGTGCCACCAGTGATTATCCGGGGGATACGCAGTATTTT.

This chain joins TRBV2 and TRBJ2-1; tentatively, D is TRBD1 (6 bases). V lost 6 bases and J 9 bases, leaving 12 bases between the germline ends. This CDR3 comprises 12 residues. Germline lookup yields CDR1 SNHLY and CDR2 FYNNEI. The CDR3 protein is CASRYLGGEQFF. In DNA form, the CDR3 reads TGTGCCAGCAGATACCTAGGGGGTGAGCAGTTCTTC.

V usage is TRBV12-3 or TRBV12-4 and J usage is TRBJ1-6, with TRBD1 identical over 8 bases. V lost 6 bases to trimming and J lost 9 bases; unmatched junction nucleotides: 13. The CDR3 has 16 amino acids. CDR3 loop: CASSSILRQGSSPLHF. As DNA, the CDR3 is TGTGCCAGCAGCTCCATCCTTCGACAGGGGAGTTCACCCCTCCACTTT.